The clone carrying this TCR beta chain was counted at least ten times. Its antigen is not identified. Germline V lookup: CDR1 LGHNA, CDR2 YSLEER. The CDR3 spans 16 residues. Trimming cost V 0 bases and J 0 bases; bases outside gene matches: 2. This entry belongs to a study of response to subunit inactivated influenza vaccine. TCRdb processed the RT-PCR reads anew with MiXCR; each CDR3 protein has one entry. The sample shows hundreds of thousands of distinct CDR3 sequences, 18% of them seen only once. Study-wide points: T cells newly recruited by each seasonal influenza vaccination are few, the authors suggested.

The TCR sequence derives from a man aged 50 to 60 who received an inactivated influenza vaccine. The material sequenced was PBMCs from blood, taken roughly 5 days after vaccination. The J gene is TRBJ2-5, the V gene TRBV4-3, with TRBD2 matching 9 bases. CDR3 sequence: CASSQDSGSYQETQYF. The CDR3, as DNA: TGCGCCAGCAGCCAAGATAGCGGGAGCTACCAAGAGACCCAGTACTTC.